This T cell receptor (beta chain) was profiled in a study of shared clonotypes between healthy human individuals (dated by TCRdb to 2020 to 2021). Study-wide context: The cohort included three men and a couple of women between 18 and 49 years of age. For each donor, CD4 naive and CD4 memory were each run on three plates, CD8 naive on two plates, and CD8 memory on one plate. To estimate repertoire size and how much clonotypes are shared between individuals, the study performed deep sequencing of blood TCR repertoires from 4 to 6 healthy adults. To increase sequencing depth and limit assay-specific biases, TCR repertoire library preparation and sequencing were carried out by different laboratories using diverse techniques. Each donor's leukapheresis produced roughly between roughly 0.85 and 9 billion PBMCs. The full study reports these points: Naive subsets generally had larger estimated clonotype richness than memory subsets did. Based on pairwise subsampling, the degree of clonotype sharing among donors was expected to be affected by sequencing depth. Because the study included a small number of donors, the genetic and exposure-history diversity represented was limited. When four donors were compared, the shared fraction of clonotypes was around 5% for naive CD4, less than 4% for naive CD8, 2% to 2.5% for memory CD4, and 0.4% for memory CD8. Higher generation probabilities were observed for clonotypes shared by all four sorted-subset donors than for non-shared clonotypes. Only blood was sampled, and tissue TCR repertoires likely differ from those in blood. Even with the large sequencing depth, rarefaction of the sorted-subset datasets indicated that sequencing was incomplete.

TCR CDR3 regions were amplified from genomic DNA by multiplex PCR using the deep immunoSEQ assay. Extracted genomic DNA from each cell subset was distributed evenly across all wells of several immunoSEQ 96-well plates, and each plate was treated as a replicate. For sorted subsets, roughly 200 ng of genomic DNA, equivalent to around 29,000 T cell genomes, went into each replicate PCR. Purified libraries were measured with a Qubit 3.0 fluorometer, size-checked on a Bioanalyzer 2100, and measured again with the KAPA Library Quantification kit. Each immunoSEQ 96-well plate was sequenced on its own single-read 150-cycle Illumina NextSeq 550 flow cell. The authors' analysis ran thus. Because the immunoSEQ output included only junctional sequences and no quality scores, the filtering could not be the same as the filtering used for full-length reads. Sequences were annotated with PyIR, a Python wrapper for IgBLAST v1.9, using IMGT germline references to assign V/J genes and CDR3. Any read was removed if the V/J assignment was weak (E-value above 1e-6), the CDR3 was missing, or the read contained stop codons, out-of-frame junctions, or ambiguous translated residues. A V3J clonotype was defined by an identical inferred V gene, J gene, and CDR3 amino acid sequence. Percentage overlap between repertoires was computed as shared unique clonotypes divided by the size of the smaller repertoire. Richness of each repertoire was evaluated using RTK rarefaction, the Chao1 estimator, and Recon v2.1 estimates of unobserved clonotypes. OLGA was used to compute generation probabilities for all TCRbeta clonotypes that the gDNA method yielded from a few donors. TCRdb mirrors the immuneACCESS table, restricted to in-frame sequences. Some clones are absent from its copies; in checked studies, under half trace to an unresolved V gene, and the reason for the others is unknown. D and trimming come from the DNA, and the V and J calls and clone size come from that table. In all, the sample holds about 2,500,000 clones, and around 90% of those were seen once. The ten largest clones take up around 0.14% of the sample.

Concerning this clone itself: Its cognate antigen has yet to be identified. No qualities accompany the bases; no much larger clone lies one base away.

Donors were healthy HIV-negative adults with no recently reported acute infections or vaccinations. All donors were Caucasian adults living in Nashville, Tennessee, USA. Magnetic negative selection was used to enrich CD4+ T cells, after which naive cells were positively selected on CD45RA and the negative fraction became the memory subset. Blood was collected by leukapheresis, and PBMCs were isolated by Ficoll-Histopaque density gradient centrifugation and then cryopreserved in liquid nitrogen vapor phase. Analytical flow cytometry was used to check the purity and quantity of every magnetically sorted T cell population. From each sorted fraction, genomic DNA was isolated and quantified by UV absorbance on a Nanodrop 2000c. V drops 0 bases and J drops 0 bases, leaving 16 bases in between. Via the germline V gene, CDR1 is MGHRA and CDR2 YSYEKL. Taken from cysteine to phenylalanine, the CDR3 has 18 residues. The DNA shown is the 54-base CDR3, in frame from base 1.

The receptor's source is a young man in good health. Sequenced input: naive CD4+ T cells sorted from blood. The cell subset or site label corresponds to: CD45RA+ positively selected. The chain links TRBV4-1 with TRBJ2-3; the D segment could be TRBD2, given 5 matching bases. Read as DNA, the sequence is TGCGCCAGCAGCCAAGATCCCCCTCTCGGGGTTAGCACAGATACGCAGTATTTT. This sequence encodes CASSQDPPLGVSTDTQYF.